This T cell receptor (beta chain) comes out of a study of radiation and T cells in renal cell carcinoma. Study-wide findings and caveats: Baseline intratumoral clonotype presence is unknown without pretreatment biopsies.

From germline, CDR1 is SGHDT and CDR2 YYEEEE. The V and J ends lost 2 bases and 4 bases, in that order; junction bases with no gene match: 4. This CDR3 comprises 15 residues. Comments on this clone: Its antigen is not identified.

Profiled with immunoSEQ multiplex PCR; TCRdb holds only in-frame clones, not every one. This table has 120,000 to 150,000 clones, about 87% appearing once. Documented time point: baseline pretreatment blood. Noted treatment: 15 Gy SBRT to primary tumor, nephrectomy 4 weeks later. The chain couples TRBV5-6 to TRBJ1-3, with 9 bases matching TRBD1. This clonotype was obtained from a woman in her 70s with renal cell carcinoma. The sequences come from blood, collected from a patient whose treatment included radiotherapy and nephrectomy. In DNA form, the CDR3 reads TGTGCCAGCAGCTTAGTTGGGACAGGGGGAAACACCATATATTTT. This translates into CASSLVGTGGNTIYF. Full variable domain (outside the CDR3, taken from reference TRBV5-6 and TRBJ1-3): DAGVTQSPTHLIKTRGQQVTLRCSPKSGHDTVSWYQQALGQGPQFIFQYYEEEERQRGNFPDRFSGHQFPNYSSELNVNALLLGDSALYLCASSLVGTGGNTIYFGEGSWLTVV.